Listed below are T cell receptor beta chains from one sample, sequenced in a study of preoperative IRX-2 immunotherapy in early breast cancer. Some clones are missing from TCRdb's copy, which holds only in-frame ones; the method was immunoSEQ multiplex PCR. The sample shows more than 20,000 clones, roughly 74% of them seen only once. Sequencing used lymph node tissue, obtained before IRX-2 immunotherapy. The receptors here all came from a human donor with breast cancer. CDR3s include the opening cysteine and the closing phenylalanine or tryptophan. The order of the fields is D gene, clone size, J gene, V gene, CDR3 DNA, CDR3 protein. A D gene is named only where the DNA matches it firmly. Size is stated for part of the rows, as once, few or many counts, or as a class when the clone is expanded.

D gene: -
clone size: -
J gene: TRBJ2-7
V gene: TRBV6-8
CDR3 DNA: TGTGCCAGCAGTGGAGGAACTAGCTCCTACGAGCAGTACTTC
CDR3 protein: CASSGGTSSYEQYF

D gene: TRBD2
clone size: -
J gene: TRBJ2-1
V gene: TRBV14
CDR3 DNA: TGTGCCAGCAGCCATGTAGCGGGGGGTTACAATGAGCAGTTCTTC
CDR3 protein: CASSHVAGGYNEQFF

D gene: -
clone size: -
J gene: TRBJ1-1
V gene: TRBV11-3
CDR3 DNA: TGTGCCAGCAGCTTGGAGGGAGCTAGGACTGAAGCTTTCTTT
CDR3 protein: CASSLEGARTEAFF

D gene: TRBD2
clone size: once
J gene: TRBJ2-2
V gene: TRBV7-6
CDR3 DNA: TGTGCCAGCAGGGGGAGGGGAGAAACCGGGGAGCTGTTTTTT
CDR3 protein: CASRGRGETGELFF

D gene: TRBD1
clone size: -
J gene: TRBJ2-5
V gene: TRBV11-3
CDR3 DNA: TGTGCCAGCAGCGCCGGGGACAGGGCCAACACAGAGACCCAGTACTTC
CDR3 protein: CASSAGDRANTETQYF

D gene: -
clone size: -
J gene: TRBJ2-7
V gene: TRBV7-6
CDR3 DNA: TGTGCCAGCAGCTTAGACAGTTTTTCTTACGAACAGTACTTC
CDR3 protein: CASSLDSFSYEQYF

D gene: -
clone size: -
J gene: TRBJ2-3
V gene: TRBV5-1
CDR3 DNA: TGCGCCAGCAGCTTGAAAGGTACAGGCGGCACAGATACGCAGTATTTT
CDR3 protein: CASSLKGTGGTDTQYF

D gene: TRBD1
clone size: -
J gene: TRBJ2-5
V gene: TRBV6-8
CDR3 DNA: TGTGCCAGCAGTTTCGCGACAGGGGGCGTAGGGACCCAGTACTTC
CDR3 protein: CASSFATGGVGTQYF

D gene: -
clone size: once
J gene: TRBJ1-2
V gene: TRBV4-1
CDR3 DNA: TGCGCCAGCAGCCAACCCGGACAGCATGGCTACACCTTC
CDR3 protein: CASSQPGQHGYTF

D gene: -
clone size: -
J gene: TRBJ2-5
V gene: TRBV6-8
CDR3 DNA: TGTGCCAGCAGCACCGAGGCGGGAGAGACCCAGTACTTC
CDR3 protein: CASSTEAGETQYF

D gene: TRBD1
clone size: -
J gene: TRBJ1-2
V gene: TRBV11-3
CDR3 DNA: TGTGCCAGCAGCTTAGGGAACAGGGGTAGCTATGGCTACACCTTC
CDR3 protein: CASSLGNRGSYGYTF

D gene: TRBD2
clone size: -
J gene: TRBJ2-5
V gene: TRBV11-3
CDR3 DNA: TGTGCCAGCAGCTTAGGAGTGACTAGCGGGAGACAAGAGACCCAGTACTTC
CDR3 protein: CASSLGVTSGRQETQYF

D gene: -
clone size: -
J gene: TRBJ2-1
V gene: TRBV12-5
CDR3 DNA: TGTGCTAGTGGTTTGGTAATAGGTGAGCAGTTCTTC
CDR3 protein: CASGLVIGEQFF

D gene: -
clone size: -
J gene: TRBJ1-1
V gene: TRBV6-8
CDR3 DNA: TGTGCCAGCAGTGTAGACAAGAACACTGAAGCTTTCTTT
CDR3 protein: CASSVDKNTEAFF

D gene: -
clone size: once
J gene: TRBJ2-3
V gene: TRBV7-1
CDR3 DNA: TGTGCCAGCAGCCCCTGGGAGATGGGTACGCAGTATTTT
CDR3 protein: CASSPWEMGTQYF

D gene: -
clone size: -
J gene: TRBJ2-1
V gene: TRBV19
CDR3 DNA: TGTGCCAGTAGTATTGCCAGGAGTTACAATGAGCAGTTCTTC
CDR3 protein: CASSIARSYNEQFF

D gene: -
clone size: -
J gene: TRBJ1-5
V gene: TRBV19
CDR3 DNA: TGTGCCAGTAGTACCCGGGGAGGCGGGGGCAATCAGCCCCAGCATTTT
CDR3 protein: CASSTRGGGGNQPQHF

D gene: TRBD1
clone size: few
J gene: TRBJ2-7
V gene: TRBV6-8
CDR3 DNA: TGTGCCAGCATTCCGGGACAGGGACATGGCGAGCAGTACTTC
CDR3 protein: CASIPGQGHGEQYF

D gene: -
clone size: once
J gene: TRBJ1-5
V gene: TRBV23-1
CDR3 DNA: TGCGCCAGCAGCCAAGGTCTGGGGCAGCCCCAGCATTTT
CDR3 protein: CASSQGLGQPQHF

D gene: -
clone size: -
J gene: TRBJ1-5
V gene: TRBV19
CDR3 DNA: TGTGCCAGTAGTATTGGAGGGAGCAATCAGCCCCAGCATTTT
CDR3 protein: CASSIGGSNQPQHF

D gene: TRBD2
clone size: -
J gene: TRBJ2-1
V gene: TRBV15
CDR3 DNA: TGTGCCACCAGCAGAGACGAGCTTAGCGGGGGGATAAGCTCCTACAATGAGCAGTTCTTC
CDR3 protein: CATSRDELSGGISSYNEQFF

D gene: TRBD1
clone size: -
J gene: TRBJ2-1
V gene: TRBV5-1
CDR3 DNA: TGCGCCAGCAGCTCCGACTCGGACAGGGTCAATGAGCAGTTCTTC
CDR3 protein: CASSSDSDRVNEQFF

D gene: -
clone size: once
J gene: TRBJ2-5
V gene: TRBV22-1
CDR3 DNA: TGTGCCAGCAGTTCGGGACCTCCGGGGCCCCAGTACTTC
CDR3 protein: CASSSGPPGPQYF

D gene: TRBD2
clone size: -
J gene: TRBJ2-1
V gene: TRBV10-2
CDR3 DNA: TGCGCCAGCAGTATACTAGCGGGGCAGGGACGAAATGAGCAGTTCTTC
CDR3 protein: CASSILAGQGRNEQFF

D gene: -
clone size: few
J gene: TRBJ2-7
V gene: TRBV6-8
CDR3 DNA: TGTGCCAGCAGTTACGTCACGGGATCTGAGCAGTACTTC
CDR3 protein: CASSYVTGSEQYF

D gene: -
clone size: -
J gene: TRBJ1-2
V gene: TRBV16
CDR3 DNA: TGTGCCAGCAGCCAACCCATAATCCAGGGGACTCTTAGGGGCTACACCTTC
CDR3 protein: CASSQPIIQGTLRGYTF

D gene: -
clone size: once
J gene: TRBJ1-6
V gene: TRBV6-8
CDR3 DNA: TGTGCCAGCAGTTCCGACAGCAAAAATTCACCCCTCCACTTT
CDR3 protein: CASSSDSKNSPLHF

D gene: -
clone size: -
J gene: TRBJ1-2
V gene: TRBV11-3
CDR3 DNA: TGTGCCAGCAGCCATTTCACGCCCGGGACCCCAGGCGATGGCTACACCTTC
CDR3 protein: CASSHFTPGTPGDGYTF

D gene: -
clone size: -
J gene: TRBJ2-7
V gene: TRBV29-1
CDR3 DNA: TGCAGCGGAATGGACCGACTCACCTACGAGCAGTACTTC
CDR3 protein: CSGMDRLTYEQYF

D gene: -
clone size: -
J gene: TRBJ1-5
V gene: TRBV28
CDR3 DNA: TGTGCCAGCAGTTTCCGGGGGGGTAGCAATCAGCCCCAGCATTTT
CDR3 protein: CASSFRGGSNQPQHF

D gene: -
clone size: -
J gene: TRBJ1-1
V gene: TRBV12-2
CDR3 DNA: TGTGCCGGCCGGGACAGGGGGCCAGATTGGCCGGTGAACACTGAAGCTTTCTTT
CDR3 protein: CAGRDRGPDWPVNTEAFF

D gene: TRBD1
clone size: -
J gene: TRBJ1-2
V gene: TRBV6-8
CDR3 DNA: TGTGCCATCACTGAACAGGGGGCGAGCTACACCTTC
CDR3 protein: CAITEQGASYTF

D gene: -
clone size: -
J gene: TRBJ2-7
V gene: TRBV5-1
CDR3 DNA: TGCGCCAGCAGCTTGGACAGGGAAGGCTACGAGCAGTACTTC
CDR3 protein: CASSLDREGYEQYF

D gene: TRBD2
clone size: -
J gene: TRBJ2-5
V gene: TRBV11-3
CDR3 DNA: TGTGCCAGCAGCCAGCAGACTAGCGGGGACCAAGAGACCCAGTACTTC
CDR3 protein: CASSQQTSGDQETQYF

D gene: -
clone size: -
J gene: TRBJ2-3
V gene: TRBV6-8
CDR3 DNA: TGTGCCAGCAGTTACTCGACAGTCCCAGATACGCAGTATTTT
CDR3 protein: CASSYSTVPDTQYF

D gene: -
clone size: -
J gene: TRBJ1-2
V gene: TRBV7-7
CDR3 DNA: TGTGCCAGCAGCCCCTATCCTGTTAACTATGGCTACACCTTC
CDR3 protein: CASSPYPVNYGYTF

D gene: -
clone size: few
J gene: TRBJ2-6
V gene: TRBV6-8
CDR3 DNA: TGTGCCAGCAGTTACCCAACCTCTGGCGTCCTGACTTTC
CDR3 protein: CASSYPTSGVLTF

D gene: -
clone size: -
J gene: TRBJ2-7
V gene: TRBV11-3
CDR3 DNA: TGTGCCAGCAGCTTGGCCGGGGCAAGGAGCTCCTACGAGCAGTACTTC
CDR3 protein: CASSLAGARSSYEQYF

D gene: TRBD1
clone size: -
J gene: TRBJ2-7
V gene: TRBV5-1
CDR3 DNA: TGCGCCAGCAGCTGGACAGGGCGGACCTACGAGCAGTACTTC
CDR3 protein: CASSWTGRTYEQYF